This TCR beta chain was obtained from a study of cytomegalovirus exposure and HLA in healthy donors (dated by TCRdb to the late 2010s). In the study overall: According to an earlier analysis of around 600 of the donors, roughly 180 million T cells yielded roughly 110 million unique TCR beta sequences and 276 Gb of sequence data. Because of strong linkage in the cohort, roughly five DR-DQ haplotypes were treated as single units for association and clustering. Typing coverage varied by locus: roughly 620-640 donors for A, B, C, DRB1 and DQB1; approximately 500 for DQA1; 600 to 610 for DPA1; roughly 470 for DPB1. Rather than drawing on any new phenotypic data, the later analysis identified candidate immune exposures from TCR beta sequences and the way those sequences occurred across donors. The study used immunosequencing to profile the T cell repertoires of several hundred subjects and linked those repertoires to cytomegalovirus serostatus. To predict cytomegalovirus infection status, the study brought together high-throughput TCR immunosequencing, statistical association of individual TCRs with disease status, and machine learning. To decide whether each TCR beta V gene segment behaved as functional or pseudogenic, an earlier analysis of some 600 of the donors relied on high-throughput TCR beta sequencing. The study aimed to test whether signatures of past pathogen exposure could be identified by cataloging public T cell receptors. On average, roughly 250,000 unique TCR beta nucleotide sequences were sequenced per donor among several hundred genotyped donors of the cohort, with roughly 18% of those sequences being non-productive. Alongside the repertoire data, information on donor age, sex, ethnicity and CMV serostatus was compiled. A later genetic analysis used genome-wide SNP genotypes for about 60% of the roughly 700 donors, treating that subset as a discovery cohort. To study patterns of TCR occurrence, a later analysis re-analyzed previously published TCR beta repertoires from several hundred donors and added high-resolution HLA genotyping. The genetic ancestry cluster associated with self-reported Caucasian donors included about four fifths of the 398 genotyped donors. A separate validation cohort of roughly 130 different subjects was used in addition to the roughly 720-subject first cohort. All discovery cohort repertoires had been generated using a single sequencing platform. Both class I and class II loci were covered by HLA typing, at four-digit resolution. Approximately 330 gigabases of sequencing data and 70 million to 95 million unique TCR sequences made up an early release that covered approximately 620 HLA-typed donors.

Trimming costs V 2 bases and J 4 bases, and their ends lie 5 bases apart. Measured from the cysteine to the phenylalanine, the CDR3 is 13 residues long. The kept DNA is CDR3 alone, 39 bases in frame from the first base. From the germline V gene, CDR1 is MNHNS and CDR2 is SASEGT. Regarding this clone: Its recognized antigen is unknown. No much larger clone exists at a distance of one base, and base qualities are not known.

Findings and caveats that apply to the study as a whole: Linkage disequilibrium might explain the correlated functional status among segregating V segments, but an unknown experimental factor could not be excluded. A later genetic analysis associated a missense DCLRE1C variant with V-gene and J-gene trimming of TCR beta chains, and an independent cohort replicated the association. When HLA alleles, especially DR and DQ, strongly co-occurred, TCR associations were difficult to assign to individual alleles. The study gave a list of 150 to 200 TCR beta chains associated with cytomegalovirus. A cluster of highly shared sequence variants was judged likely to be a technical artifact of the sequencing pipeline. This cohort had only TCR beta chains sequenced, and the lack of alpha or paired-chain data limited which features could be detected. A further reported finding was that TCR beta sequences accurately predicted the HLA-A and HLA-B alleles for most subjects in the first cohort. In vitro tests confirmed that a few of the cytomegalovirus-associated TCR beta chains recognize cytomegalovirus antigens. In a later analysis, several top co-occurrence clusters were reported to appear linked to parvovirus B19, influenza, CMV and Epstein-Barr virus. Across donors, most TCR sequences were observed very rarely, whereas some public TCRs were present in many individuals. Some 16 rarely observed V segments, including chromosome 9 orphons, were excluded from the earlier analysis of a few hundred of the donors because counts were too low. The only immune exposure information available for the cohort was CMV serostatus. A later analysis found that TCR association rates varied across HLA loci, with DRB1 alleles showing the most associated TCRs and HLA-C alleles the fewest. In a later analysis, most CMV-associated TCR beta chains were found to appear HLA-restricted, with HLA associations seemingly driven largely by CMV exposure. Compared with the approximately 670-donor mean, donors in an Asian-associated ancestry cluster had fewer N-insertions in productive TCRs, according to a later genetic analysis. Compared with equally common non-associated chains, HLA-associated TCR beta chains in a later analysis were more clonally expanded and had lower generation probabilities. In a later analysis, more than 15,000 TCR beta sequences were associated with specific HLA alleles at a false discovery rate of 0.05. In an earlier analysis of more than 450 of the donors, most TCR beta V segments were observed in productive rearrangements about 90% or about 30% of the time, broadly matching IMGT annotations. Some IMGT-functional V segments, including TRBV6-2 and TRBV6-3, could not be told apart with the 87-base-pair reads, so those segments were excluded. The authors suggested that the approach could potentially be generalized to other disease states and immunological phenotypes. Because HLA typing was unavailable for some donors at each locus, only the typed subset was used in association tests. Sequencing depth was assumed to be roughly uniform across donors in the presence/absence analyses, though that assumption may not hold. The classifier was reported to diagnose cytomegalovirus status with high specificity and sensitivity in both the original and validation cohorts.

Library creation used the immunoSEQ multiplex PCR assay. A mixture of 60 forward primers for TCR Vbeta segments and 13 reverse primers for TCR Jbeta segments was used in the multiplex PCR. The CDR3 region of rearranged TCR beta genes was amplified from genomic DNA with a multiplex PCR assay. Amplified TCR beta libraries were sequenced as 87-base-pair reads on the Illumina HiSeq System. The authors processed their data as follows. Across the 666 repertoires, a later analysis counted roughly 84 million unique TCR beta chains, roughly 11 million of which were shared by at least two donors. To remove PCR and sequencing errors, raw reads were error-corrected and collapsed into unique sequences using a nearest-neighbor algorithm that merged closely related sequences. To assign V, D and J gene segments, CDR3 sequences were aligned to IMGT reference sequences. For a sequence to be retained, a match of at least six nucleotides to both a V gene segment and a J gene segment was required. Rearrangements were called productive when the CDR3 lacked stop codons and stayed in frame with V and J; all others were non-productive. CDR3 was defined by IMGT convention, running from the second conserved V-encoded cysteine to the conserved J-encoded phenylalanine. The earlier analysis of more than 450 of the donors excluded sequences that lacked an unambiguous match to a single V gene segment. In an earlier analysis of several hundred of the donors, V segments were called functional above 56.7% productive rearrangements and were called segregating when the between-donor standard deviation exceeded 5%. A statistical classification framework was developed to diagnose cytomegalovirus status using the catalog of TCR beta chain sequences. V and J gene assignment, in a later analysis, came from comparing TCR nucleotide sequences with IMGT/GENE-DB human TR gene sequences. The TCRdist pipeline was used in a later analysis to assign CDR3 sequences and most-parsimonious VDJ recombination scenarios. A later analysis defined each TCR beta chain by its CDR3 amino acid sequence plus V-gene family, and excluded reads lacking a unique V-gene family. A later analysis removed over 500 highly shared, low-generation-probability nucleotide sequences to deal with suspected cross-contamination and a sequencing artifact. A later analysis calculated a clonal expansion index for each public chain from normalized within-repertoire ranks of inferred template counts. A later analysis computed generation probabilities with a VDJ recombination model fitted to out-of-frame rearrangements, and checked the results against IGoR. In a later analysis, TCR-TCR, TCR-HLA and TCR-CMV co-occurrence was scored with hypergeometric tests, and a repertoire-size bias correction was applied to TCR pairs. A later analysis estimated false discovery rates by permuting HLA or CMV assignments 20 times. A later analysis grouped co-occurring TCRs with DBSCAN, adding TCRdist sequence similarity when clustering within HLA-allele-positive subsets. For co-occurrence clustering, repertoires with fewer than 30,000 or more than 120,000 public chains were excluded, along with roughly 5 repertoires with anomalous nucleotide sharing. The clones in this table, taken by TCRdb from immuneACCESS, are in-frame only. Not every clone is retained; where verified, under half of the shortfall comes from an unresolved V gene, and the cause of the rest is unknown. The D gene and trimming were derived from the DNA, and the V and J assignments and clone size from that table. In this sample the table shows 130,000 to 150,000 clones, roughly 76% of which occur a single time. The top ten clonotypes cover under 4.5% of the sample.

The cohort was made up of 666 healthy bone marrow donors. All cohort members were sampled while nominally healthy, although unrecorded immune exposures were likely present. The donor tested CMV seronegative and was one of the 352 seronegative cohort members. A peripheral blood sample was provided by each donor, and peripheral blood mononuclear cells were used for TCR beta sequencing. The Qiagen DNeasy Blood Extraction Kit was used to extract genomic DNA from the blood cell samples. The source is a man aged 18 to 35 in good health and CMV-seronegative. This chain joins TRBV6-1 to TRBJ2-2; the D gene cannot be named for sure. The specimen sequenced was PBMCs. CDR3 region: CASSESSTGELFF. The DNA sequence reads TGTGCCAGCAGTGAATCTAGCACCGGGGAGCTGTTTTTT.